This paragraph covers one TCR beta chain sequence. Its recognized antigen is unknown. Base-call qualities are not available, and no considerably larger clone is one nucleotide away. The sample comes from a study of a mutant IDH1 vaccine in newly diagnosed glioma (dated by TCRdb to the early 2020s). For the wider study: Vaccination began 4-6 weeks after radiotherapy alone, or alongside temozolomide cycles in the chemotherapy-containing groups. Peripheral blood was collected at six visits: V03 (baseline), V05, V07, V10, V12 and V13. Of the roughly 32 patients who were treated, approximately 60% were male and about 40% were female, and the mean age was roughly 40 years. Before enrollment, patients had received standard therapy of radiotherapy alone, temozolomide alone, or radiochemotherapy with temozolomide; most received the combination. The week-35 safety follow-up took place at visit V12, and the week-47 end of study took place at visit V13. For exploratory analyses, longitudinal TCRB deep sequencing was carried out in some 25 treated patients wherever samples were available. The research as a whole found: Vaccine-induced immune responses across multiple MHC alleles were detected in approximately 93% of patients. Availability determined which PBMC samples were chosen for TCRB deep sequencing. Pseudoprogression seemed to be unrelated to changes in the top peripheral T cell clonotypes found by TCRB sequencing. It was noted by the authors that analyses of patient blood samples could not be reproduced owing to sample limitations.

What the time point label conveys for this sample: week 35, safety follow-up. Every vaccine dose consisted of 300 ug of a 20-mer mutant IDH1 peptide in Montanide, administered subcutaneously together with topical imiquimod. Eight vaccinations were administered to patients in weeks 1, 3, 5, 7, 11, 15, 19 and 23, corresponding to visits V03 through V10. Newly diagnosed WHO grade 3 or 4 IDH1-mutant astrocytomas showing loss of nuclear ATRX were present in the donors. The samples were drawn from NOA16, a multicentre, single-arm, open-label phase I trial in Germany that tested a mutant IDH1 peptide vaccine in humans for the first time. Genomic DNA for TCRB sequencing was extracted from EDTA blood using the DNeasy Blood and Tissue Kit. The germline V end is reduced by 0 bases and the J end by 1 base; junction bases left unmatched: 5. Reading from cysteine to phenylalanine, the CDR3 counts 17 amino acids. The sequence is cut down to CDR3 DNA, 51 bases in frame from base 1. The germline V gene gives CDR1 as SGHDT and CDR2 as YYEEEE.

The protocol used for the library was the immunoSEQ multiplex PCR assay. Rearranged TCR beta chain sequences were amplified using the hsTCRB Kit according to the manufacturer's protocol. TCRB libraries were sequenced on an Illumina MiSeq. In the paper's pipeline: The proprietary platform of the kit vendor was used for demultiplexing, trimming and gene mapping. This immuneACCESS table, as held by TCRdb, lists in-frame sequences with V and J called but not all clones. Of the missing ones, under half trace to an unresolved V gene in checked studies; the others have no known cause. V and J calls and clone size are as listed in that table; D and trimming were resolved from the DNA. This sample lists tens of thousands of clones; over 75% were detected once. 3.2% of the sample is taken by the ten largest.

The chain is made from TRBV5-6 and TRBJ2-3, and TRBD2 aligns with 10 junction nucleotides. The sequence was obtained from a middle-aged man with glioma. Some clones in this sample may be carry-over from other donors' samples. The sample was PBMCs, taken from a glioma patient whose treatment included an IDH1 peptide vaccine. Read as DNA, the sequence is TGTGCCAGCAGCTTGGGAGCGGGGGGGCCGGGCACAGATACGCAGTATTTT. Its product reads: CASSLGAGGPGTDTQYF.